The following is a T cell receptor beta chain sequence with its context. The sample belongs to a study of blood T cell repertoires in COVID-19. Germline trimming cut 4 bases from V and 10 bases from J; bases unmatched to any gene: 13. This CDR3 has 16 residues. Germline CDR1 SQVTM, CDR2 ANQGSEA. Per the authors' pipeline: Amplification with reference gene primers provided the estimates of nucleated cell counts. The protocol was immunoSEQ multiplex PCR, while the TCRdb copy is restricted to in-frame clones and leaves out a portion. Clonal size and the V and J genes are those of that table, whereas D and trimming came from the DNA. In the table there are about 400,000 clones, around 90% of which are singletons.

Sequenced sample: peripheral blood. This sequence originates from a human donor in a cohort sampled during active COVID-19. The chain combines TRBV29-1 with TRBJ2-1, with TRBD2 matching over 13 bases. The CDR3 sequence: CSVARLAGGDTTEQFF. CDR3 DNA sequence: TGCAGCGTTGCTCGACTAGCGGGGGGAGATACGACAGAGCAGTTCTTC.